The 14 T cell receptor beta chains in this list originate from one sample, sequenced in a study of blood T cell repertoires in COVID-19 (dated by TCRdb to about 2020). Library construction relied on the immunoSEQ multiplex PCR assay. TCRdb limited this immuneACCESS table to in-frame rearrangements with V and J called. A share of clones is missing; checked studies link under half to unresolved V genes, and the rest is unexplained. Across this sample there are almost 400,000 clones, with over 75% seen only once. The leading ten clones occupy more than 0.85% of the sample. The sample taken for sequencing was PBMCs or T cells enriched from blood (not recorded which). These receptors originate from a woman in her 30s with acute COVID-19.

This chain uses TRBV19 with TRBJ1-3, with D maybe TRBD1 (5 bases). CDR3 length: 15 amino acids. The V end was cut by 5 bases, the J end by 0 bases, with 11 bases between. The germline V gene has CDR1 LNHDA and CDR2 SQIVND (reference sequence). CDR3: CASSSRVNSGNTIYF. The DNA for the CDR3 is TGTGCCAGTAGTTCCAGGGTTAACTCTGGAAACACCATATATTTT.

CDR3 amino acids: CASRHGNTEAFF. CDR3 DNA sequence: TGTGCCAGCCGACACGGGAACACTGAAGCTTTCTTT. The gene calls are TRBV6-5 and TRBJ1-1, with D unclear. Germline CDR1 MNHEY, CDR2 SVGAGI. The CDR3 has 12 residues. Trimming took off 8 bases at V and 1 base at J, with 8 bases between the two ends.

This chain joins TRBV15 and TRBJ1-1, with D possibly TRBD1 on 5 matching bases. The germline V and J ends were trimmed by 0 bases and 4 bases, with 12 bases remaining between them. Germline V gives CDR1 LNHNV, CDR2 YYDKDF (reference sequence). This CDR3 region has 15 residues. The CDR3 reads CATSRDLGRGTEAFF. DNA for the CDR3: TGTGCCACCAGCAGAGATCTGGGGAGGGGCACTGAAGCTTTCTTT.

As concerns this clone: Other DNA sequences in the sample encode the same CDR3. The chain has TRBV5-1 and TRBJ2-7, with a tentative D call TRBD1 (5 bases). This CDR3 comprises 13 residues. Germline V lookup: CDR1 SGHRS, CDR2 YFSETQ. Deletions cut 1 base from V and 2 bases from J, with 7 bases between. For the CDR3, the DNA is TGCGCCAGCAGCTTGCAGGGAACCTACGAGCAGTACTTC. Translation gives CASSLQGTYEQYF.

J is TRBJ2-7 and V is TRBV19; D is uncertain. CDR3 length equals 13 residues. V was shortened by 3 bases and J by 5 bases, with 11 bases between the two germline ends. CDR1 and CDR2 (germline): LNHDA, SQIVND (reference sequence). The CDR3 DNA is TGTGCCAGTAGTATGGTAGGAGCCAACGAGCAGTACTTC. It codes for CASSMVGANEQYF.

This CDR3 reads CASSLTNTGQDYGYTF. The CDR3 DNA sequence: TGTGCCAGCAGCTTAACGAACACGGGACAAGACTATGGCTACACCTTC. The V and J genes are TRBV7-3 and TRBJ1-2, with D tentatively TRBD1 (6 bases). Germline CDR1 is SGHTA and CDR2 is FQGTGA. The CDR3 is made up of 16 amino acids. Trimming took 0 bases from V and 3 from J, leaving 14 bases between them.

The chain joins TRBV2 to TRBJ1-1; TRBD1 is a possible D gene (6 bases). The germline gives CDR1 SNHLY, CDR2 FYNNEI. V shed 6 bases and J shed 5 bases, with 19 bases lying between them. The CDR3 loop spans 15 amino acids. The CDR3 bases are TGTGCCAGCAGACGAGGACAACAGGGTTCAACTGAAGCTTTCTTT. Residues: CASRRGQQGSTEAFF.

The CDR3 nucleotides read TGTGCCAGCAGGGGGACAGGGTACACTGAAGCTTTCTTT. Translation gives CASRGTGYTEAFF. The chain carries TRBV2 and TRBJ1-1; 9 bases fit TRBD1. The CDR3 runs 13 residues. Germline trimming cut 6 bases from V and 3 bases from J; bases unmatched to any gene: 2. The germline CDR1 and CDR2 sequences are SNHLY and FYNNEI. The full variable domain, with the rest looked up from reference TRBV2 and TRBJ1-1, is EPEVTQTPSHQVTQMGQEVILRCVPISNHLYFYWYRQILGQKVEFLVSFYNNEISEKSEIFDDQFSVERPDGSNFTLKIRSTKLEDSAMYFCASRGTGYTEAFFGQGTRLTVV.

The chain employs TRBV5-4 and TRBJ2-2; possibly TRBD2 for D (7 bases). V dropped 0 bases and J dropped 7 bases, with 16 bases sitting between them. The length of the CDR3 is 16 residues. CDR1 and CDR2 (germline): SGHNT, YYREEE (reference sequence). CDR3 region: CASSLAGGRSNGELFF. The CDR3 DNA follows: TGTGCCAGCAGCTTGGCGGGGGGCCGTTCGAACGGGGAGCTGTTTTTT. Combining the CDR3 with reference TRBV5-4 and TRBJ2-2 gives the whole variable domain ETGVTQSPTHLIKTRGQQVTLRCSSQSGHNTVSWYQQALGQGPQFIFQYYREEENGRGNFPPRFSGLQFPNYSSELNVNALELDDSALYLCASSLAGGRSNGELFFGEGSRLTVL.

This clone was counted once. The rearrangement joins TRBV7-9 to TRBJ1-4; 7 bases are shared with TRBD1. The germline V gene encodes CDR1 SEHNR and CDR2 FQNEAQ (reference sequence). Trimming removed 1 base from V and 5 bases from J; junction bases left unmatched: 4. The CDR3 is 15 residues long. The CDR3 nucleotides are TGTGCCAGCAGCTTAGTAGAGGGGGCGAATGAAAAACTGTTTTTT. This gives the protein CASSLVEGANEKLFF. The full variable domain, with the rest looked up from reference TRBV7-9 and TRBJ1-4, is DTGVSQNPRHKITKRGQNVTFRCDPISEHNRLYWYRQTLGQGPEFLTYFQNEAQLEKSRLLSDRFSAERPKGSFSTLEIQRTEQGDSAMYLCASSLVEGANEKLFFGSGTQLSVL.

This clone appeared a single time. This sequence joins TRBV7-2 and TRBJ1-2; 9 bases line up with TRBD1. V shed 7 bases, J shed 4 bases, and the junction held 10 bases outside the gene matches. Germline CDR1 reads SGHTA; CDR2 reads FQGNSA. The CDR3 contains 15 residues. CDR3 residues: CASNTRTGAGYGYTF. The CDR3 nucleotides are TGTGCCAGCAACACGCGGACAGGGGCGGGCTATGGCTACACCTTC.

This chain connects TRBV5-8 to TRBJ2-5; D is ambiguous. The V end was cut by 4 bases, the J end by 2 bases, with 9 bases between. CDR1 is SGHTS and CDR2 is YDEGEE in the germline V gene. The CDR3 spans 13 residues. The CDR3 loop reads CASSTYTQETQYF. CDR3 nucleotide sequence: TGTGCCAGCAGCACATATACACAAGAGACCCAGTACTTC.

This clone was counted a single time. The chain combines TRBV7-6 with TRBJ1-5; weak D call: TRBD1 (5 bases). The V gene lost 8 bases and the J gene lost 0 bases, with 17 bases spanning the gap. The CDR3 loop spans 16 amino acids. Germline V gene sequence: CDR1 SGHVS, CDR2 FNYEAQ. The CDR3 loop reads CASHARVLYSNQPQHF. The CDR3 bases are TGTGCCAGCCACGCCAGGGTCCTGTATAGCAATCAGCCCCAGCATTTT. Based on the CDR3 plus reference TRBV7-6 and TRBJ1-5, the full variable domain is GAGVSQSPRYKVTKRGQDVALRCDPISGHVSLYWYRQALGQGPEFLTYFNYEAQQDKSGLPNDRFSAERPEGSISTLTIQRTEQRDSAMYRCASHARVLYSNQPQHFGDGTRLSIL.

CDR3 loop: CASSLPSGETNEQFF. The CDR3 DNA sequence: TGCGCCAGCAGCTTGCCTAGCGGGGAAACCAATGAGCAGTTCTTC. The gene calls are TRBV5-1 and TRBJ2-1; 9 nucleotides agree with TRBD2. The V segment lost 1 base and the J segment 6 bases; nucleotides outside the gene matches: 5. The CDR3 runs to 15 residues. Germline assignment: CDR1 SGHRS and CDR2 YFSETQ.